This T cell receptor (beta chain) emerged from a study of control samples from healthy donors and cancer patients. Libraries were prepared by immunoSEQ multiplex PCR; TCRdb keeps only in-frame clonotypes and omits some of them. The profile covers 65,000 to 95,000 clones, with approximately 87% appearing a single time and around 18% taken by the ten largest. CDR3 size: 13 residues. Trimming cost V 5 bases and J 4 bases; bases outside gene matches: 4. The rearrangement joins TRBV12-3 or TRBV12-4 to TRBJ1-1; 7 bases match TRBD1. Sequencing was done on a sample of blood. This clonotype was obtained from a man aged 50 to 60 in good health. The CDR3 loop is CASSRDSITEAFF. The CDR3 DNA follows: TGTGCCAGCAGTCGGGACAGTATCACTGAAGCTTTCTTT.